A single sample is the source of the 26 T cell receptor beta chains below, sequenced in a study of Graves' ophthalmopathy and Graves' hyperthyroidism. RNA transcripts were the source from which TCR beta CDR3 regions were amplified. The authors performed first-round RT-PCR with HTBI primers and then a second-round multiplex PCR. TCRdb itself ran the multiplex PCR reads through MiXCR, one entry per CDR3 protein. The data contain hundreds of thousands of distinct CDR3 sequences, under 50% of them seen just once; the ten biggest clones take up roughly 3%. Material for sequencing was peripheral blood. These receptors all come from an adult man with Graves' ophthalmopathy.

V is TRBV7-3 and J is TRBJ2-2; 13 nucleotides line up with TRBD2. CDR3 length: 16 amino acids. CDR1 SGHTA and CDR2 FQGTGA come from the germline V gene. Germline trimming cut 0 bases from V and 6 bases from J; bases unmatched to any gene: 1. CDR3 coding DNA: TGTGCCAGCAGCTTAACGGGACTAGCGGGGCCCGGGGAGCTGTTTTTT. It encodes CASSLTGLAGPGELFF.

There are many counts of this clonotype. Written as DNA, the CDR3 is TGTGCCAGCGCACGGCGGAGATTTAATGAAAAACTGTTTTTT. This encodes CASARRRFNEKLFF. The chain joins TRBV7-8 to TRBJ1-4; D not certain. This CDR3 is 14 amino acids long. V lost 8 bases to trimming and J lost 4 bases, with 14 bases between them. The germline gives CDR1 SGHVS, CDR2 FQNEAQ. The whole variable domain, filled in from reference TRBV7-8 and TRBJ1-4, reads GAGVSQSPRYKVAKRGQDVALRCDPISGHVSLFWYQQALGQGPEFLTYFQNEAQLDKSGLPSDRFFAERPEGSVSTLKIQRTQQEDSAVYLCASARRRFNEKLFFGSGTQLSVL.

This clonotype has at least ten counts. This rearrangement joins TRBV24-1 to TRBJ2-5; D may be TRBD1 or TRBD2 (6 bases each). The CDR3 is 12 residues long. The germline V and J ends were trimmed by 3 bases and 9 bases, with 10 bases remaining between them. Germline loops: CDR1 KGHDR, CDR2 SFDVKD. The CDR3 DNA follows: TGTGCCACCAGTGATCTAGGGGGGTCCCAGTACTTC. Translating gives CATSDLGGSQYF.

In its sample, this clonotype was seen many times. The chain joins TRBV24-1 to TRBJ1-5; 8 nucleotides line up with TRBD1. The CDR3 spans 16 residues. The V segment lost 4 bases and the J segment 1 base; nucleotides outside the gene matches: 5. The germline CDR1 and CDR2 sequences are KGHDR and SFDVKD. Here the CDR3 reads CATSDSGQGSNQPQHF. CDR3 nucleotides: TGTGCCACCAGTGACTCCGGACAGGGAAGCAATCAGCCCCAGCATTTT.

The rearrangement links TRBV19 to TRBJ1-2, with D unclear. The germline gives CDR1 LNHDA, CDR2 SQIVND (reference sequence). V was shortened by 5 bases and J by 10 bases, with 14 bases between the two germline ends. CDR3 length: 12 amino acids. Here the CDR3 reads CASSYGRTNYTF. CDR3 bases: TGTGCCAGTAGTTACGGACGGACCAACTACACCTTC.

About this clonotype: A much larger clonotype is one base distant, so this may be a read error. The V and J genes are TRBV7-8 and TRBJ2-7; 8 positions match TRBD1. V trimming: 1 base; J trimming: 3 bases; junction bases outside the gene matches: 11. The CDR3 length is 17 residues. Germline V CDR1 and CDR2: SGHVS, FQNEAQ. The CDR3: CASSLGFPGQVSYEQYF. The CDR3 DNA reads TGTGCCAGCAGCTTAGGATTCCCGGGACAGGTTAGCTACGAGCAGTACTTC.

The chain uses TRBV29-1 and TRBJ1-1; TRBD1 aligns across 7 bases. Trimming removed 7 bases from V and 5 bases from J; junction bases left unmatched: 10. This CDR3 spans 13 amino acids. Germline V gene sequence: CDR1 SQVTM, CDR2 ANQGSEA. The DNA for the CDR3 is TGCAGCGGCCGACAGGGAACGGGTACTGAAGCTTTCTTT. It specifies CSGRQGTGTEAFF.

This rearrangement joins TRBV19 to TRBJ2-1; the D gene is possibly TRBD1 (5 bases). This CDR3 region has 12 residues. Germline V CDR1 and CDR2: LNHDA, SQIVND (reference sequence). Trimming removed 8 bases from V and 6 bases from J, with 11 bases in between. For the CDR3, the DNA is TGTGCCAGTTCGTTGGGGCTCAATGAGCAGTTCTTC. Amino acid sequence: CASSLGLNEQFF.

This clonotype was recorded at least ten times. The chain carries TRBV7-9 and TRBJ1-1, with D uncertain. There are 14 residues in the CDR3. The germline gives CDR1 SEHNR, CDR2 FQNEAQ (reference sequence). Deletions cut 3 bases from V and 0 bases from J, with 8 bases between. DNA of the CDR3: TGTGCCAGCAGCTTCGGACTGATGAACACTGAAGCTTTCTTT. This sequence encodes CASSFGLMNTEAFF.

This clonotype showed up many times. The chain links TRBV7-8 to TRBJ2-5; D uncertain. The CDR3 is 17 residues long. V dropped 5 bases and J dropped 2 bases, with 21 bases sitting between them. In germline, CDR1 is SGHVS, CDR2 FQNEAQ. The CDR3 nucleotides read TGTGCCAGCAGCCTCTGGGTAGTCCATCCGACTCAAGAGACCCAGTACTTC. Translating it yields CASSLWVVHPTQETQYF.

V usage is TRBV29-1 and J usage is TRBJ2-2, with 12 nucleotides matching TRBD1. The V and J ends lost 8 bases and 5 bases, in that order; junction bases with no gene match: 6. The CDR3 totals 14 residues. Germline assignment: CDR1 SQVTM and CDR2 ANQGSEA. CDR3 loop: CSSGDRGRTGELFF. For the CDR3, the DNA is TGCAGCTCTGGGGACAGGGGGCGTACCGGGGAGCTGTTTTTT.

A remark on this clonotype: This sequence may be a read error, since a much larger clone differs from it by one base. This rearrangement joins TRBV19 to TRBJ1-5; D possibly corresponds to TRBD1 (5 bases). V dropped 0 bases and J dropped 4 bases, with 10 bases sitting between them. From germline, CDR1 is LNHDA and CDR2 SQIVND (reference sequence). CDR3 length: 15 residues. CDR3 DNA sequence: TGTGCCAGTAGTATAGAAAGGGGTTGGAATCAGCCCCAGCATTTT. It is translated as CASSIERGWNQPQHF. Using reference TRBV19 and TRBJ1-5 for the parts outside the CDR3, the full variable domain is DGGITQSPKYLFRKEGQNVTLSCEQNLNHDAMYWYRQDPGQGLRLIYYSQIVNDFQKGDIAEGYSVSREKKESFPLTVTSAQKNPTAFYLCASSIERGWNQPQHFGDGTRLSIL.

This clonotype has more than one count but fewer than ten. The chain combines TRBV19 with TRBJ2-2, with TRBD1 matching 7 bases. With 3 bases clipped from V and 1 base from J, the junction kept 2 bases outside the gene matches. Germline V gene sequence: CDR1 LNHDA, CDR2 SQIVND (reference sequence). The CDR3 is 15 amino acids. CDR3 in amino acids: CASSIWTGNTGELFF. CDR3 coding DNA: TGTGCCAGTAGTATTTGGACAGGGAACACCGGGGAGCTGTTTTTT.

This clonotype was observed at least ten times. In DNA form, the CDR3 reads TGTGCCAGCAGTGAAGAGGCCAGGACAGGGAATAAGAGCCCCTACGAGCAGTACTTC. As protein: CASSEEARTGNKSPYEQYF. The chain couples TRBV25-1 to TRBJ2-7, with 8 bases that match TRBD1. Germline loops: CDR1 MGHDK, CDR2 SYGVNS. V dropped 2 bases and J dropped 2; count of bases not matched to a gene: 17. The CDR3 sequence is 19 residues long.

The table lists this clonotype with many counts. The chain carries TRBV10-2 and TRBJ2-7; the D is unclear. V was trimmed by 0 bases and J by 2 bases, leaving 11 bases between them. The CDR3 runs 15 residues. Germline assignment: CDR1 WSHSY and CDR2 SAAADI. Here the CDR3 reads CASSESLRQPYEQYF. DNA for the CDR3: TGCGCCAGCAGTGAGTCTTTACGGCAGCCCTACGAGCAGTACTTC.

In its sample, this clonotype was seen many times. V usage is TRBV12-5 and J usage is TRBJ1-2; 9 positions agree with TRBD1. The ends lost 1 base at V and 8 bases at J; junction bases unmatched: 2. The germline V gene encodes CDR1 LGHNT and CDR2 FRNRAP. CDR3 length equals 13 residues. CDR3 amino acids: CASGLGTGDGYTF. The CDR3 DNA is TGTGCTAGTGGTTTGGGGACAGGGGACGGCTACACCTTC.

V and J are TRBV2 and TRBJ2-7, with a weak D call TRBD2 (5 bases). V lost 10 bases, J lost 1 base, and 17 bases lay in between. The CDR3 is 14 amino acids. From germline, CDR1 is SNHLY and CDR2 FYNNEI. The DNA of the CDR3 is TGTGCCACCAGGTCGCTAGCTCCTTCCTACGAGCAGTACTTC. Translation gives CATRSLAPSYEQYF.

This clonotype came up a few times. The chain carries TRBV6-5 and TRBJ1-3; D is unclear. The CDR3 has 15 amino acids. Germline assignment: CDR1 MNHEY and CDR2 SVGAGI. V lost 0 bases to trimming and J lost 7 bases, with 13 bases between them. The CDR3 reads CASSYSRRQENTIYF. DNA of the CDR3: TGTGCCAGCAGTTACTCGAGAAGGCAGGAGAACACCATATATTTT.

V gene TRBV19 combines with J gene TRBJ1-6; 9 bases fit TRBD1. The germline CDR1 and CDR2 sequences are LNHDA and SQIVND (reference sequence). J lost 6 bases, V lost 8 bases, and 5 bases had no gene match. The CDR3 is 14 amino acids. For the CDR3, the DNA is TGTGCCAGTCGGACAGGGGCGACTAATTCACCCCTCCACTTT. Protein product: CASRTGATNSPLHF.

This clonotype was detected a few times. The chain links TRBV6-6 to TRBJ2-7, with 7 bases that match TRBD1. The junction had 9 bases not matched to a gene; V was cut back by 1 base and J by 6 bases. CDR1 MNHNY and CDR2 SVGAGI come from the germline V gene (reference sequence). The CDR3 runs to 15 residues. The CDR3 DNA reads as TGTGCCAGCAGTTACTTGGCGCCCACAGGGGCCGAGCAGTACTTC. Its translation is CASSYLAPTGAEQYF.

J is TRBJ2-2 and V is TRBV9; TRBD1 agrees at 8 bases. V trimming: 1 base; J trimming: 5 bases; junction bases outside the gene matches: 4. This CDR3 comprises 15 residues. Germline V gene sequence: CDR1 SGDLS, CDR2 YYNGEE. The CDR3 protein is CASSVSQGATGELFF. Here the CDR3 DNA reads TGTGCCAGCAGCGTATCGCAGGGGGCTACCGGGGAGCTGTTTTTT.

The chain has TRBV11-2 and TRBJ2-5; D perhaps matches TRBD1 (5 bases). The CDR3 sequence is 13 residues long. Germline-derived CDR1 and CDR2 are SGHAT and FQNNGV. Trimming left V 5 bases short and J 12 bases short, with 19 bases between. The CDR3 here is CASSRDKGIVEYF. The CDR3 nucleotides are TGTGCCAGCAGCAGGGATAAGGGGATAGTCGAGTACTTC.

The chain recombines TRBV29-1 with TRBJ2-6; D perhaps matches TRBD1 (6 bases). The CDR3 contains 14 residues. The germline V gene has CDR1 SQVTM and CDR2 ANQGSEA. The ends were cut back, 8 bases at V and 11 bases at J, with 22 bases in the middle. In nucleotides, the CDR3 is TGCAGCTTGACAGGAGGAGTAAGGGAGCACGTCCTGACTTTC. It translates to CSLTGGVREHVLTF.

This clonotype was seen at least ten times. CDR3 sequence: CASLEGASVGAYEQYF. The DNA of the CDR3 is TGTGCCAGCCTAGAGGGGGCCTCTGTGGGAGCCTACGAGCAGTACTTC. The chain combines TRBV2 with TRBJ2-7; 7 bases fit TRBD1. With V trimmed by 8 bases and J by 2 bases, 15 bases remained unmatched. The CDR3 has 16 residues. Germline-derived CDR1 and CDR2 are SNHLY and FYNNEI. The full variable domain, in which reference TRBV2 and TRBJ2-7 provide the parts outside the CDR3, is EPEVTQTPSHQVTQMGQEVILRCVPISNHLYFYWYRQILGQKVEFLVSFYNNEISEKSEIFDDQFSVERPDGSNFTLKIRSTKLEDSAMYFCASLEGASVGAYEQYFGPGTRLTVT.

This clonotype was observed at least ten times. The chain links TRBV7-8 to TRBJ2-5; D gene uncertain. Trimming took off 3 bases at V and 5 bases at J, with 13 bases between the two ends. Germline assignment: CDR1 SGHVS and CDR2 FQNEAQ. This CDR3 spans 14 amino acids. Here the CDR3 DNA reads TGTGCCAGCAGCTTCTTCTCGGCTCGGGAGACCCAGTACTTC. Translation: CASSFFSARETQYF.

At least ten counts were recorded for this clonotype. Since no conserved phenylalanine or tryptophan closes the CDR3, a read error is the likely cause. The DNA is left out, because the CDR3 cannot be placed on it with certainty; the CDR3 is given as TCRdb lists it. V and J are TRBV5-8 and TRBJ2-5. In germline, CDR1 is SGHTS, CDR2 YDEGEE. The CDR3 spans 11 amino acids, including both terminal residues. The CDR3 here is CASSLGGAHVI.